Listed here are 27 T cell receptor beta chains from one sample, sequenced in a study of blood T cell repertoires in COVID-19. TCRdb keeps only in-frame clones here, not all; method: immunoSEQ multiplex PCR. The sample holds fewer than 250,000 clones, approximately 78% seen once. What was sequenced was peripheral blood. All receptors come from a woman aged 40 to 50 with acute or convalescent COVID-19.

The V and J genes are TRBV28 and TRBJ2-7, with 9 bases lining up with TRBD1. Germline values: CDR1 MDHEN, CDR2 SYDVKM. Trimming removed 7 bases from V and 4 bases from J; junction bases left unmatched: 14. CDR3 size: 16 residues. CDR3 bases: TGTGCCAGCACCCCTCCCCAGGGACAGGGTATTTACGAGCAGTACTTC. Translated, it gives CASTPPQGQGIYEQYF. Complete variable domain (other parts from reference TRBV28 and TRBJ2-7): DVKVTQSSRYLVKRTGEKVFLECVQDMDHENMFWYRQDPGLGLRLIYFSYDVKMKEKGDIPEGYSVSREKKERFSLILESASTNQTSMYLCASTPPQGQGIYEQYFGPGTRLTVT.

This clone was found a few times. The chain combines TRBV7-2 with TRBJ2-2, with a weak D call TRBD2 (5 bases). This CDR3 is built from 16 residues. Trimming took off 6 bases at V and 1 base at J, with 15 bases between the two ends. Germline values: CDR1 SGHTA, CDR2 FQGNSA. In DNA form, the CDR3 reads TGTGCCAGCAGTCCAAAGGCCCGGGGGAACACCGGGGAGCTGTTTTTT. The encoded protein is CASSPKARGNTGELFF.

This clone came up once. The chain employs TRBV2 and TRBJ2-1; possible D gene TRBD2, 7 bases. The CDR3 runs to 15 residues. The V end lost 7 bases, the J end lost 0 bases, and 13 bases lay between the germline ends. Germline loops: CDR1 SNHLY, CDR2 FYNNEI. CDR3 region: CASNGEGVSYNEQFF. The CDR3 DNA reads as TGTGCCAGCAACGGGGAGGGGGTCTCCTACAATGAGCAGTTCTTC.

The CDR3 sequence is CSASGDSSSYNEQFF. CDR3 sequence (DNA): TGCAGTGCCAGTGGGGACAGCAGCTCCTACAATGAGCAGTTCTTC. The chain has TRBV20-1 and TRBJ2-1, with 7 bases aligning to TRBD1. The CDR3 has 15 residues. The J segment lost 0 bases and the V segment lost 6 bases, leaving 8 bases of the junction unmatched. Germline CDR1 DFQATT, CDR2 SNEGSKA (reference sequence).

To note about this clone: The junction departs from germline at one end; a sequencing error may be responsible. The V call is TRBV19, the J call TRBJ2-7, with 9 bases matching TRBD1. The germline gives CDR1 LNHDA, CDR2 SQIVND (reference sequence). The CDR3 sequence is 17 residues long. CDR3 sequence (DNA): TGTGCCAGTAGTATAGATCTTCTTGGGACAGGGTCCTCCGAGCAGTACTTC. Its protein product is CASSIDLLGTGSSEQYF.

The V call is TRBV30, the J call TRBJ2-1; TRBD2 matches 8 bases. The CDR3 covers 13 residues. The V and J ends lost 1 base and 16 bases, in that order; junction bases with no gene match: 12. CDR1 is GTSNPN and CDR2 is SVGIG in the germline V gene (reference sequence). This chain's CDR3 is CAWSAPQPGGGFF. The CDR3 nucleotides are TGTGCCTGGAGTGCCCCCCAACCGGGGGGGGGATTCTTC.

This CDR3 reads CASRPGHRNSYNEQFF. CDR3 bases: TGTGCCAGCAGACCGGGACATCGAAACTCCTACAATGAGCAGTTCTTC. V and J are TRBV2 and TRBJ2-1, with D perhaps matching TRBD1 (6 bases). Germline V CDR1 and CDR2: SNHLY, FYNNEI. The CDR3 sequence is 16 residues long. The germline V and J ends were trimmed by 6 bases and 0 bases, with 15 bases remaining between them.

The chain employs TRBV29-1 and TRBJ2-7; 9 positions match TRBD2. From germline, CDR1 is SQVTM and CDR2 ANQGSEA. Trimming at V came to 1 base and at J to 2 bases, leaving 0 bases not matched to a gene. CDR3 size: 13 residues. The CDR3 sequence is CSVEGLAAYEQYF. CDR3 coding DNA: TGCAGCGTTGAAGGACTAGCGGCCTACGAGCAGTACTTC.

The chain uses TRBV7-2 and TRBJ1-1; the match to TRBD1 covers 9 bases. Germline CDR1 is SGHTA and CDR2 is FQGNSA. The CDR3 is made up of 15 amino acids. With V trimmed by 1 base and J by 5 bases, 5 bases remained unmatched. The CDR3 protein is CASSLVGTGRTEAFF. Written as DNA, the CDR3 is TGTGCCAGCAGCTTAGTGGGGACAGGGAGGACTGAAGCTTTCTTT.

The chain is built from TRBV15 and TRBJ2-4, with TRBD2 as a possible D gene (6 bases). The length of the CDR3 is 15 residues. The germline V and J ends were trimmed by 1 base and 3 bases, with 10 bases remaining between them. Germline CDR1 is LNHNV and CDR2 is YYDKDF (reference sequence). In DNA, the CDR3 is TGTGCCACCAGCAGAGGGGGGGTAGGCAAAAACATTCAGTACTTC. Its translation: CATSRGGVGKNIQYF.

This clone was recorded only once. The rearrangement joins TRBV4-1 to TRBJ1-2; D is possibly TRBD1 (5 bases). The CDR3 length is 16 residues. Germline V gene sequence: CDR1 MGHRA, CDR2 YSYEKL. V was shortened by 1 base and J by 5 bases, with 17 bases between the two germline ends. The CDR3 spells CASSQARGGAGYGYTF. CDR3 nucleotides: TGCGCCAGCAGCCAAGCTCGTGGAGGGGCGGGGTATGGCTACACCTTC.

The chain combines TRBV30 with TRBJ1-4; D is ambiguous. Germline values: CDR1 GTSNPN, CDR2 SVGIG (reference sequence). The CDR3 runs to 15 residues. Trimming shortened V by 3 bases and J by 6 bases, and 17 bases separated the two germline ends. The CDR3 sequence is CAWRNIGVSDEKLFF. CDR3 DNA sequence: TGTGCCTGGAGGAATATCGGGGTGTCGGATGAAAAACTGTTTTTT.

This clone was found once. The chain employs TRBV5-5 and TRBJ2-3; TRBD1 might be the D (5 bases). This CDR3 has 17 amino acids. Germline CDR1 is SGHKS and CDR2 is YYEKEE (reference sequence). Trimming removed 1 base from V and 0 bases from J, with 15 bases in between. The CDR3 here is CASSLLGTGTSTDTQYF. CDR3 nucleotides: TGTGCCAGCAGCTTGCTGGGCACAGGCACTAGCACAGATACGCAGTATTTT.

This clone was observed many times. This chain joins TRBV10-3 and TRBJ2-7; maybe TRBD2 (5 bases). V was shortened by 4 bases and J by 0 bases, with 7 bases between the two germline ends. The CDR3 runs to 13 residues. Germline loops: CDR1 ENHRY, CDR2 SYGVKD. As DNA, the CDR3 is TGTGCCATCAGTGGTCGGGACTCCTACGAGCAGTACTTC. This sequence encodes CAISGRDSYEQYF.

The V and J genes are TRBV12-3 or TRBV12-4 and TRBJ1-2; 7 positions agree with TRBD1. J gave up 7 bases and V 6 bases, and 5 bases lay outside the gene matches. The CDR3 spans 12 residues. CDR3 DNA sequence: TGTGCCAGCAGCCCGACAGGGTTTGGCTACACCTTC. It codes for CASSPTGFGYTF.

This chain links TRBV5-1 with TRBJ2-7, with TRBD2 identical over 7 bases. The ends lost 3 bases at V and 2 bases at J; junction bases unmatched: 5. In germline, CDR1 is SGHRS, CDR2 YFSETQ. The CDR3 totals 14 residues. CDR3 sequence reads: CASSSATSPYEQYF. As DNA, the CDR3 is TGCGCCAGCAGCTCTGCGACTAGCCCCTACGAGCAGTACTTC. Using reference TRBV5-1 and TRBJ2-7 for the parts outside the CDR3, the full variable domain is KAGVTQTPRYLIKTRGQQVTLSCSPISGHRSVSWYQQTPGQGLQFLFEYFSETQRNKGNFPGRFSGRQFSNSRSEMNVSTLELGDSALYLCASSSATSPYEQYFGPGTRLTVT.

The chain links TRBV7-6 to TRBJ2-1; tentative D call: TRBD2 (5 bases). Germline V gene data show CDR1 as SGHVS and CDR2 as FNYEAQ. V lost 5 bases to trimming and J lost 6 bases, with 17 bases between them. The length of the CDR3 is 15 residues. The CDR3 DNA is TGTGCCAGCAGCCCCCAGACGGGGTCGTTCAATGAGCAGTTCTTC. Translated, it gives CASSPQTGSFNEQFF.

The gene calls are TRBV15 and TRBJ1-1; 7 nucleotides agree with TRBD1. V was pared by 2 bases and J by 3 bases, with 3 bases of the junction left unmatched. Germline V gives CDR1 LNHNV, CDR2 YYDKDF (reference sequence). The CDR3 is 14 amino acids. The CDR3 region has the DNA TGTGCCACCAGCAGAAGCAGGGGGGACACTGAAGCTTTCTTT. This codes for CATSRSRGDTEAFF.

The chain employs TRBV6-2 or TRBV6-3 and TRBJ2-1; D remains ambiguous. Germline V lookup: CDR1 MNHEY, CDR2 SVGEGT. This CDR3 has 15 residues. The germline V and J ends were trimmed by 0 bases and 6 bases, with 12 bases remaining between them. The CDR3 DNA follows: TGTGCCAGCAGTTACTCAGCGCCTGGCTTCAATGAGCAGTTCTTC. It encodes CASSYSAPGFNEQFF.

This clone was counted between two and nine times. V gene TRBV19 combines with J gene TRBJ2-4; 8 nucleotides agree with TRBD1. The CDR3 consists of 17 residues. Trimming at V came to 3 bases and at J to 2 bases, leaving 9 bases not matched to a gene. Germline V gives CDR1 LNHDA, CDR2 SQIVND (reference sequence). CDR3 region: CASSIPSRQGTKNIQYF. In DNA form, the CDR3 reads TGTGCCAGTAGTATCCCAAGCCGACAGGGGACCAAAAACATTCAGTACTTC.

V is TRBV7-2 and J is TRBJ1-2; D possibly corresponds to TRBD1 (6 bases). Germline V lookup: CDR1 SGHTA, CDR2 FQGNSA. V lost 4 bases to trimming and J lost 6 bases, with 18 bases between them. The CDR3 length is 15 residues. The CDR3: CASSYLTTGEDGYTF. In nucleotides, the CDR3 is TGTGCCAGCAGCTACCTAACGACAGGAGAAGATGGCTACACCTTC.

V and J are TRBV4-1 and TRBJ1-1; 8 bases are shared with TRBD1. Germline lookup yields CDR1 MGHRA and CDR2 YSYEKL. V was pared by 0 bases and J by 3 bases, with 15 bases of the junction left unmatched. CDR3 size: 19 residues. The CDR3 loop is CASSQDETGVDRWDTEAFF. In DNA, the CDR3 is TGCGCCAGCAGCCAAGATGAGACAGGGGTCGATAGGTGGGACACTGAAGCTTTCTTT.

This chain joins TRBV4-2 and TRBJ2-4; 8 bases are a match to TRBD2. The CDR3 is 17 residues long. With 0 bases clipped from V and 2 bases from J, the junction kept 6 bases outside the gene matches. CDR1 is LGHNA, CDR2 YNFKEQ, per germline. The CDR3 sequence: CASSQDSVAGTKNIQYF. CDR3 bases: TGTGCCAGCAGCCAAGATAGCGTAGCGGGGACCAAAAACATTCAGTACTTC.

The rearrangement uses TRBV5-1 and TRBJ1-2; 10 bases fit TRBD1. The CDR3 has 14 residues. J lost 6 bases, V lost 0 bases, and 2 bases had no gene match. Germline CDR1 reads SGHRS; CDR2 reads YFSETQ. DNA of the CDR3: TGCGCCAGCAGCTTGGCGGGGACAGGGGATGGCTACACCTTC. Protein: CASSLAGTGDGYTF.

This rearrangement joins TRBV13 to TRBJ1-6, with no clear D. Germline CDR1 PRHDT, CDR2 FYEKMQ (reference sequence). Trimming took 6 bases from V and 0 from J, leaving 3 bases between them. The CDR3 is 13 residues long. CDR3: CASSLSYNSPLHF. The CDR3 DNA sequence: TGTGCCAGCAGTCTCTCCTATAATTCACCCCTCCACTTT. The whole variable domain, filled in from reference TRBV13 and TRBJ1-6, reads AAGVIQSPRHLIKEKRETATLKCYPIPRHDTVYWYQQGPGQDPQFLISFYEKMQSDKGSIPDRFSAQQFSDYHSELNMSSLELGDSALYFCASSLSYNSPLHFGNGTRLTVT.

The rearrangement joins TRBV27 to TRBJ1-5; D not certain. The CDR3 runs to 15 residues. The germline gives CDR1 MNHEY, CDR2 SMNVEV (reference sequence). V lost 0 bases and J lost 1, with 7 bases in between. In DNA form, the CDR3 reads TGTGCCAGCAGTTTATCCGGCGGGAGCAATCAGCCCCAGCATTTT. Translated: CASSLSGGSNQPQHF.

This clone was picked up a small number of times. The rearrangement joins TRBV30 to TRBJ2-6; 9 bases agree with TRBD1. Germline V gene lookup returns CDR1 GTSNPN and CDR2 SVGIG (reference sequence). CDR3 length: 19 amino acids. The trim removed 1 base at V and 2 bases at J, leaving 12 bases unmatched. Written as DNA, the CDR3 is TGTGCCTGGAGTGATGGACAGGGGCGCCGTTGGGCTGGGGCCAACGTCCTGACTTTC. As protein: CAWSDGQGRRWAGANVLTF.